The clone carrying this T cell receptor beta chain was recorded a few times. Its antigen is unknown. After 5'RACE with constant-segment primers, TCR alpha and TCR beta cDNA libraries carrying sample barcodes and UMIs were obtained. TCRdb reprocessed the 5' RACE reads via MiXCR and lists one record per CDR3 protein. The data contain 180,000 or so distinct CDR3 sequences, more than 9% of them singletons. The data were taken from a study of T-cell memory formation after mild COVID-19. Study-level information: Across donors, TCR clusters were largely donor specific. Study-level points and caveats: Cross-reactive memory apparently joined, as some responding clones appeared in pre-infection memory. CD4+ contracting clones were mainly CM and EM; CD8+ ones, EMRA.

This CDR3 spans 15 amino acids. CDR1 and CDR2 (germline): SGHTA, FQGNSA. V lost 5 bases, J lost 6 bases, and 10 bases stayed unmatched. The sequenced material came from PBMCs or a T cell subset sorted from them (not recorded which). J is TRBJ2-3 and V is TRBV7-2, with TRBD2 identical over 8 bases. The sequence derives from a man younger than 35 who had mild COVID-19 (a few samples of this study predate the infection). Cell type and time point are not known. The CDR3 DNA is TGTGCCAGCAGCCCCCCACGGGGGGGAGGCGATACGCAGTATTTT. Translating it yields CASSPPRGGGDTQYF.